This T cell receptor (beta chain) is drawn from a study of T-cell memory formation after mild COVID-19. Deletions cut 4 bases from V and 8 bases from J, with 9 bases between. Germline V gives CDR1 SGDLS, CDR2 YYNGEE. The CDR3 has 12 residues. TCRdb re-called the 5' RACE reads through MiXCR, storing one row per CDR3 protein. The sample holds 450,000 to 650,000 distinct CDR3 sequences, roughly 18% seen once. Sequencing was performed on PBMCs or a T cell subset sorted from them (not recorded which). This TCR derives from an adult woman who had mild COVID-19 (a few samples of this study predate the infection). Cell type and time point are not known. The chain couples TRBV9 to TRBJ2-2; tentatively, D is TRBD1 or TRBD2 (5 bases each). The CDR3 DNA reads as TGTGCCAGCAGCCCGTGGGGGGGGGAGCTGTTTTTT. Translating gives CASSPWGGELFF.